This entry lists 5 T cell receptor beta chains sequenced from one sample in a study of blood T cell repertoires in COVID-19. Some clones are missing from TCRdb's copy, which holds only in-frame ones; the method was immunoSEQ multiplex PCR. The table records 150,000 to 200,000 clones, 70% to 90% of them present only once. Sequencing used PBMCs or T cells enriched from blood (not recorded which). The receptor set was obtained from a woman younger than 30 who had recovered from COVID-19.

The J gene is TRBJ2-1, the V gene TRBV11-2, with D maybe TRBD2 (6 bases). Looked up from germline, CDR1 is SGHAT and CDR2 is FQNNGV. This CDR3 comprises 15 residues. Trimming shortened V by 0 bases and J by 4 bases, and 10 bases separated the two germline ends. CDR3 protein: CASSLDGGLYNEQFF. The CDR3 coding sequence is TGTGCCAGCAGCTTAGACGGGGGTTTGTACAATGAGCAGTTCTTC.

This clone was seen more than once but under ten times. J is TRBJ2-7 and V is TRBV7-2; 8 bases are a match to TRBD1. The V segment lost 5 bases and the J segment 1 base; nucleotides outside the gene matches: 10. Germline CDR1 is SGHTA and CDR2 is FQGNSA. The CDR3 is made up of 16 amino acids. In nucleotides, the CDR3 is TGTGCCAGCAGCCGCGGTTGGACAGGGATTTCCTACGAGCAGTACTTC. Translated, it gives CASSRGWTGISYEQYF.

This clone came up once. J is TRBJ1-1 and V is TRBV7-8, with 8 bases identical to TRBD1. CDR3 length: 15 amino acids. CDR1 is SGHVS, CDR2 FQNEAQ, per germline. Trimming took 1 base from V and 8 from J; bases not matched to a gene: 9. CDR3 in DNA: TGTGCCAGCAGCTTAGGGTGGGACAGGTCGATCGAAGCTTTCTTT. It yields the protein CASSLGWDRSIEAFF.

The chain has TRBV25-1 and TRBJ2-1, with TRBD1 matching over 7 bases. Germline values: CDR1 MGHDK, CDR2 SYGVNS. This CDR3 has 16 amino acids. Trimming took 7 bases from V and 1 from J; bases not matched to a gene: 10. CDR3 protein: CASNPSGRGSYNEQFF. CDR3 DNA sequence: TGTGCCAGCAACCCCTCCGGCAGGGGGTCCTACAATGAGCAGTTCTTC.

The chain has TRBV4-2 and TRBJ2-1, with D tentatively TRBD2 (5 bases). The CDR3 length is 13 residues. Trimming removed 1 base at V and 5 bases at J, with 6 bases between. Germline V gene data show CDR1 as LGHNA and CDR2 as YNFKEQ. CDR3 bases: TGTGCCAGCAGCCAAGGGGGAGACAATGAGCAGTTCTTC. Amino acids: CASSQGGDNEQFF.